The 20 T cell receptor beta chains below were found in one sample sequenced in a study of CD8 T cells in ankylosing spondylitis (TCRdb year 2017). The library was made by 5' RACE. Sequenced using an Illumina HiSeq 2500. TCRdb applied fastp at Q25 and MiXCR to the public reads, then kept only in-frame beta chains. Rows with a matching CDR3 protein are joined into one entry that keeps the most common DNA and genes. The sample includes some 450,000 distinct CDR3 sequences, with over 15% observed a single time. The ten largest clones represent approximately 1% of the sample. Points the paper makes about the study in general: Blood from ankylosing spondylitis patients appeared to be characterized by a TCR beta motif composed of about eight highly homologous amino acid variants.

Their recognized antigens are unknown. The sample consisted of blood, either unsorted or a sorted T cell fraction (not recorded which). These receptors came from a male donor with ankylosing spondylitis.

This clonotype was counted only a few times. The chain recombines TRBV4-3 with TRBJ1-1, with D possibly matching TRBD1 (5 bases). Deletions cut 0 bases from V and 3 bases from J, with 8 bases between. Looked up from germline, CDR1 is LGHNA and CDR2 is YSLEER. This CDR3 comprises 14 residues. The CDR3 DNA is TGCGCCAGCAGCCAAGATTTAGGGGACACTGAAGCTTTCTTT. It codes for CASSQDLGDTEAFF.

This clonotype was counted only a few times. The chain joins TRBV7-8 to TRBJ2-3; 7 bases are a match to TRBD2. The V segment lost 1 base and the J segment 3 bases; nucleotides outside the gene matches: 7. Germline V gives CDR1 SGHVS, CDR2 FQNEAQ. There are 16 residues in the CDR3. The CDR3 reads CASSLVVGGRTDTQYF. CDR3 nucleotide sequence: TGTGCCAGCAGCTTAGTGGTGGGAGGGCGGACAGATACGCAGTATTTT.

This clonotype was detected only a few times. The chain recombines TRBV9 with TRBJ2-3; D assignment may be TRBD1 or TRBD2 (5 bases each). V was cut by 3 bases and J by 6 bases, with 11 bases left in between. CDR1 SGDLS and CDR2 YYNGEE come from the germline V gene. The CDR3 extends over 13 amino acids. CDR3 DNA: TGTGCCAGCAGCGGGGGACCCGGCGATACGCAGTATTTT. Its translation is CASSGGPGDTQYF.

This chain uses TRBV28 with TRBJ2-3; 9 bases match TRBD1. The CDR3 has 16 residues. Germline lookup yields CDR1 MDHEN and CDR2 SYDVKM. The V segment lost 2 bases and the J segment 1 base; nucleotides outside the gene matches: 4. DNA for the CDR3: TGTGCCAGCAGTTTAGGGACAGGGTACGGCACAGATACGCAGTATTTT. Translated, it gives CASSLGTGYGTDTQYF.

A few counts support this clonotype. This chain joins TRBV7-9 and TRBJ1-6; 7 nucleotides align to TRBD1. This CDR3 has 14 residues. Germline CDR1 and CDR2: SEHNR and FQNEAQ (reference sequence). J was trimmed by 8 bases and V by 4 bases; bases with no gene match: 5. CDR3 in amino acids: CASSYDRVDSPLHF. The CDR3 coding sequence is TGTGCCAGCAGCTATGACAGGGTTGATTCACCCCTCCACTTT.

The chain links TRBV24-1 to TRBJ1-2, with unresolved D. The CDR3 is 13 amino acids. V lost 4 bases and J lost 5, with 10 bases in between. CDR1 and CDR2 from the germline V gene are KGHDR and SFDVKD. CDR3 in DNA: TGTGCCACCAGTGACAGGTTCGGGTATGGCTACACCTTC. Protein sequence: CATSDRFGYGYTF.

The chain carries TRBV10-3 and TRBJ1-2; D is unresolved. Germline loops: CDR1 ENHRY, CDR2 SYGVKD. Trimming shortened V by 3 bases and J by 1 base, and 6 bases separated the two germline ends. The CDR3 spans 13 residues. The CDR3 region has the DNA TGTGCCATCAGTGATGGGGTTAACTATGGCTACACCTTC. Protein: CAISDGVNYGYTF.

CDR3 sequence: CASSLADRWTGELFF. The DNA for the CDR3 is TGTGCCAGCAGTTTGGCGGACAGATGGACCGGGGAGCTGTTTTTT. The rearrangement joins TRBV12-3 or TRBV12-4 to TRBJ2-2; tentatively, D is TRBD1 (6 bases). The V end was cut by 3 bases, the J end by 5 bases, with 13 bases between. There are 15 residues in the CDR3.

V usage is TRBV6-1 and J usage is TRBJ2-1; D is possibly TRBD1 or TRBD2 (8 bases each). The CDR3 loop spans 16 amino acids. Germline V lookup: CDR1 MNHNS, CDR2 SASEGT. The V end lost 10 bases, the J end lost 4 bases, and 23 bases lay between the germline ends. Written as DNA, the CDR3 is TGTGCCACCAGGACAGGGACCAGCGGGGGATACAATGAGCAGTTCTTC. Amino acid sequence: CATRTGTSGGYNEQFF.

The chain recombines TRBV7-2 with TRBJ2-5, with 9 bases fitting TRBD2. Germline values: CDR1 SGHTA, CDR2 FQGNSA. The CDR3 runs to 15 residues. V shed 3 bases, J shed 4 bases, and the junction held 6 bases outside the gene matches. The CDR3 is CASSFVAGAGETQYF. The DNA for the CDR3 is TGTGCCAGCAGCTTTGTAGCGGGAGCGGGAGAGACCCAGTACTTC.

This chain uses TRBV5-1 with TRBJ2-1; D may be TRBD1 (7 bases). The germline V gene encodes CDR1 SGHRS and CDR2 YFSETQ. The V end lost 4 bases, the J end lost 8 bases, and 19 bases lay between the germline ends. The CDR3 consists of 15 residues. In DNA, the CDR3 is TGCGCCAGCAGCCCAGGACAGGCCCCGGGGGATGAGCAGTTCTTC. Translating gives CASSPGQAPGDEQFF.

This clonotype was picked up a small number of times. This rearrangement joins TRBV20-1 to TRBJ2-7; maybe TRBD1 (5 bases). The V and J ends lost 5 bases and 1 base respectively, with 12 bases between them. This CDR3 spans 13 amino acids. Germline V CDR1 and CDR2: DFQATT, SNEGSKA (reference sequence). CDR3 sequence reads: CSAYADRSYEQYF. CDR3 sequence (DNA): TGCAGTGCTTACGCTGACAGATCCTACGAGCAGTACTTC.

A single count supports this clonotype. It may be a read error: a sequence one base away is much more abundant. The chain links TRBV4-3 to TRBJ2-3; possibly TRBD2 for D (6 bases). CDR3 length equals 17 residues. Germline CDR1 and CDR2: LGHNA and YSLEER. The CDR3 DNA follows: TGCGCCAGCAGCCAAGATCCGACGGGAGCTTATGCAGAAACGCAGTATTTT. It is translated as CASSQDPTGAYAETQYF.

This chain uses TRBV6-1 with TRBJ2-3, with 9 nucleotides matching TRBD1. The CDR3 length is 16 residues. Germline CDR1 is MNHNS and CDR2 is SASEGT. The trim removed 5 bases at V and 4 bases at J, leaving 10 bases unmatched. DNA for the CDR3: TGTGCCAGCAGTACCTCCGCGGGACAGGGTCCAGATACGCAGTATTTT. Translation: CASSTSAGQGPDTQYF.

This clonotype was found many times. The CDR3 sequence: CASSLVWSTEAFF. The CDR3 nucleotides are TGTGCCAGCAGTTTAGTGTGGAGCACTGAAGCTTTCTTT. The rearrangement links TRBV12-3 or TRBV12-4 to TRBJ1-1; D gene unclear. This CDR3 region has 13 residues. V lost 1 base to trimming and J lost 4 bases, with 7 bases between them.

This clonotype was seen ten or more times. CDR3 in amino acids: CAIRGQAEGYGYTF. The CDR3 nucleotides read TGTGCCATCAGAGGACAGGCAGAGGGTTATGGCTACACCTTC. J is TRBJ1-2 and V is TRBV10-3, with 7 bases that match TRBD1. CDR3 size: 14 residues. Unmatched junction bases numbered 9, after V lost 6 bases and J lost 5 bases. Germline CDR1 and CDR2: ENHRY and SYGVKD.

This clonotype occurred a few times. The rearrangement uses TRBV9 and TRBJ1-1; a possible D gene is TRBD1 (5 bases). The CDR3 has 15 amino acids. Germline values: CDR1 SGDLS, CDR2 YYNGEE. The V and J ends lost 4 bases and 5 bases respectively, with 18 bases between them. CDR3 region: CASSPDGARSTEAFF. For the CDR3, the DNA is TGTGCCAGCAGCCCAGACGGGGCCAGGAGTACTGAAGCTTTCTTT.

The V and J genes are TRBV7-6 and TRBJ2-5; a possible D gene is TRBD2 (6 bases). This CDR3 has 14 amino acids. Germline assignment: CDR1 SGHVS and CDR2 FNYEAQ. V lost 7 bases and J lost 3, with 15 bases in between. The CDR3 is CASTAGWGEETQYF. CDR3 coding DNA: TGTGCCAGCACCGCGGGATGGGGCGAAGAGACCCAGTACTTC.

The chain has TRBV7-6 and TRBJ2-4, with 9 positions matching TRBD2. From germline, CDR1 is SGHVS and CDR2 FNYEAQ. CDR3 length: 15 amino acids. The ends lost 3 bases at V and 3 bases at J; junction bases unmatched: 3. The CDR3 coding sequence is TGTGCCAGCAGCTTGTTAGCGGGGGTCAAAAACATTCAGTACTTC. This gives the protein CASSLLAGVKNIQYF.

Points on this clonotype: The junction departs from the called germline gene at one end, perhaps through a read error. J is TRBJ2-1 and V is TRBV28; TRBD2 matches at 10 bases. Germline lookup yields CDR1 MDHEN and CDR2 SYDVKM. The CDR3 is 13 residues long. The CDR3 DNA reads TGTGCCAGCAGCCCTGGACTAGCGGTGCCACGTAGCTTC. The encoded protein is CASSPGLAVPRSF.